Below, 14 T cell receptor beta chains from the same sample are listed, as sequenced in a study of immune evolution from preneoplasia to lung adenocarcinoma. Assay used: immunoSEQ multiplex PCR; TCRdb lists only in-frame clones, some missing. The sample yields over 6,000 clones, 80% to 85% seen once. Sequenced input: FFPE invasive lung adenocarcinoma tissue. Receptor source: a person aged 45 to 59 with lung adenocarcinoma.

The CDR3 loop is CASSPNWGELFF. In DNA, the CDR3 is TGTGCCAGCAGCCCCAATTGGGGGGAGCTGTTTTTT. This chain links TRBV6-5 with TRBJ2-2; the D is unclear. With 6 bases removed from V and 8 bases from J, the gap between germline ends came to 10 bases. Germline assignment: CDR1 MNHEY and CDR2 SVGAGI. The CDR3 runs 12 residues.

The chain combines TRBV5-4 with TRBJ2-2, with a possible D match to TRBD2 (6 bases). Trimming stripped 4 bases from V and 1 base from J, with 11 bases between. CDR1 is SGHNT, CDR2 YYREEE, per germline (reference sequence). The CDR3 is made up of 15 amino acids. The CDR3 reads CASSRREWNTGELFF. CDR3 nucleotides: TGTGCCAGCAGCCGTCGGGAGTGGAACACCGGGGAGCTGTTTTTT.

In the case of this clone: One end of the junction fails to match germline, which may point to a read error. The rearrangement links TRBV18 to TRBJ2-7; TRBD2 agrees at 7 bases. The length of the CDR3 is 14 residues. CDR1 and CDR2 from the germline V gene are KGHSH and LQKENI. In DNA, the CDR3 is TGTGCCAGCTCCTCGGGGGGACTCCCCTACAAGCAGTACTTC. This gives the protein CASSSGGLPYKQYF.

V gene TRBV15 combines with J gene TRBJ2-7; D is ambiguous. Trimming took off 4 bases at V and 5 bases at J, with 15 bases between the two ends. The germline CDR1 and CDR2 sequences are LNHNV and YYDKDF (reference sequence). The CDR3 extends over 14 amino acids. CDR3 protein: CATSILTLSDEQYF. The CDR3 DNA is TGTGCCACCAGCATCCTCACCTTATCCGACGAGCAGTACTTC.

This rearrangement joins TRBV4-1 to TRBJ2-7, with D possibly matching TRBD1 (5 bases). This CDR3 spans 15 amino acids. Trimming stripped 5 bases from V and 3 bases from J, with 17 bases between. Germline V gene lookup returns CDR1 MGHRA and CDR2 YSYEKL. In DNA, the CDR3 is TGCGCCAGCAGCGATCAGGGTGGTAACCGCTACGAGCAGTACTTC. Translation gives CASSDQGGNRYEQYF.

The rearrangement links TRBV4-2 to TRBJ1-2; D gene unclear. The CDR3 contains 12 residues. Germline CDR1 is LGHNA and CDR2 is YNFKEQ. Trimming took 1 base from V and 6 from J, leaving 6 bases between them. CDR3 residues: CASSQGSDGYTF. The CDR3 nucleotides are TGTGCCAGCAGCCAAGGGTCGGATGGCTACACCTTC.

This rearrangement joins TRBV9 to TRBJ1-5, with D possibly being TRBD1 (6 bases). This CDR3 spans 16 amino acids. The V gene's germline CDR1 is SGDLS and CDR2 YYNGEE. The V gene lost 1 base and the J gene lost 4 bases, with 15 bases spanning the gap. The CDR3 bases are TGTGCCAGCAGCGTAAGTCTCGACAGGATAAATCAGCCCCAGCATTTT. Residues: CASSVSLDRINQPQHF.

The chain carries TRBV13 and TRBJ2-2, with D possibly matching TRBD1 (5 bases). Trimming pared 5 bases from V and 2 bases from J, leaving 18 bases between. The CDR3 sequence is 17 residues long. Germline CDR1 reads PRHDT; CDR2 reads FYEKMQ (reference sequence). The CDR3 loop is CASSLEGWQGNTGELFF. Written as DNA, the CDR3 is TGTGCCAGCAGCCTAGAAGGGTGGCAGGGTAACACCGGGGAGCTGTTTTTT.

The genes are TRBV28 and TRBJ2-5; no clear D. This CDR3 is 13 amino acids long. Trimming cost V 5 bases and J 5 bases, with 12 bases left between them. Per germline, CDR1 MDHEN and CDR2 SYDVKM. Here the CDR3 reads CASSPRMAETQYF. The CDR3 DNA follows: TGTGCCAGCAGTCCCCGGATGGCGGAGACCCAGTACTTC.

This clone was seen only once. This sequence joins TRBV28 and TRBJ2-1; possibly TRBD1 or TRBD2 for D (5 bases each). V lost 7 bases to trimming and J lost 6 bases, with 13 bases between them. CDR1 and CDR2 (germline): MDHEN, SYDVKM. This CDR3 is built from 13 residues. CDR3 nucleotide sequence: TGTGCCAGCACCGCCGGGACCCCCAATGAGCAGTTCTTC. Translating it yields CASTAGTPNEQFF.

V and J are TRBV6-5 and TRBJ2-5, with 8 bases that match TRBD1. V lost 5 bases to trimming and J lost 4 bases; unmatched junction nucleotides: 3. The CDR3 spans 13 residues. Looked up from germline, CDR1 is MNHEY and CDR2 is SVGAGI. DNA for the CDR3: TGTGCCAGCAGTCTCAGGGGGCCAGAGACCCAGTACTTC. This sequence encodes CASSLRGPETQYF.

V gene TRBV10-3 combines with J gene TRBJ2-7; D gene uncertain. CDR3 size: 14 residues. Germline CDR1 ENHRY, CDR2 SYGVKD. With 0 bases removed from V and 6 bases from J, the gap between germline ends came to 12 bases. This CDR3 is CAISESLDTGEQYF. CDR3 DNA sequence: TGTGCCATCAGTGAGTCCTTAGATACGGGCGAGCAGTACTTC.

The chain is built from TRBV6-1 and TRBJ2-2, with 7 bases identical to TRBD2. The CDR3 covers 16 residues. The trim removed 1 base at V and 7 bases at J, leaving 9 bases unmatched. Germline values: CDR1 MNHNS, CDR2 SASEGT. CDR3 amino acids: CASSEGWGGSSGELFF. CDR3 nucleotide sequence: TGTGCCAGCAGTGAAGGTTGGGGCGGGAGTAGCGGGGAGCTGTTTTTT.

The V gene is TRBV30, the J gene TRBJ2-7; D remains ambiguous. Trimming cost V 1 base and J 0 bases, with 13 bases left between them. Germline-derived CDR1 and CDR2 are GTSNPN and SVGIG (reference sequence). The CDR3 is 15 residues long. The CDR3 loop reads CAWSGGPQSSYEQYF. The CDR3 coding sequence is TGTGCCTGGAGTGGTGGACCACAAAGCTCCTACGAGCAGTACTTC.